This T cell receptor beta chain was observed in a study of shared clonotypes between healthy human individuals. Looking at the study overall: The study used three CD4 naive, three CD4 memory, two CD8 naive and one CD8 memory plate per donor.

Template for every sorted-subset replicate PCR totaled about 0.2 ug DNA, 25,000 to 30,000 T cell genomes. Libraries were prepared by immunoSEQ multiplex PCR; TCRdb keeps only in-frame clonotypes and omits some of them. The data contain over 850,000 clones, around 82% of them seen just once; the ten biggest clones take up 0.5% to 0.6%. The CDR3 has 18 residues. Germline V gives CDR1 SGHRS, CDR2 YFSETQ. Trimming removed 0 bases from V and 9 bases from J; junction bases left unmatched: 14. The clonotype comes from a man between 18 and 35 years old in good health. Some clones in this sample may be carry-over from other donors' samples. This sequence joins TRBV5-1 and TRBJ2-3; 12 nucleotides agree with TRBD2. The sequenced sample was memory CD4+ T cells from PBMCs. Subset specified: CD45RA-negative fraction. In nucleotides, the CDR3 is TGCGCCAGCAGCTTGGTAGCTAGCGGGAGGGCCACGAGCGGGACGCAGTATTTT. Translation gives CASSLVASGRATSGTQYF.